One sample yielded the 19 T cell receptor beta chains listed below, sequenced in a study of cytomegalovirus exposure and HLA in healthy donors (TCRdb year 2017). Library generation was performed with the immunoSEQ multiplex PCR assay. The table was pulled from immuneACCESS by TCRdb, which kept in-frame rearrangements only. Such tables lose some clones; where checked, under half of the loss comes from unresolved V genes, and the rest has no known cause. The sample contains 160,000 or so clones, around 81% of them found a single time. Around 2% of the sample lies in the top ten. The sample was PBMCs. Receptor source: a young man in good health and CMV-seropositive.

The CDR3 sequence is CASSPQRGSTDTQYF. CDR3 DNA: TGCGCCAGCAGCCCCCAGCGGGGGAGTACAGATACGCAGTATTTT. This chain links TRBV4-1 with TRBJ2-3; TRBD2 agrees at 8 bases. Germline V gene data show CDR1 as MGHRA and CDR2 as YSYEKL. V dropped 4 bases and J dropped 3; count of bases not matched to a gene: 6. This CDR3 is built from 15 residues.

The rearrangement joins TRBV5-1 to TRBJ1-2; D remains unclear. Germline CDR1 is SGHRS and CDR2 is YFSETQ. V was trimmed by 0 bases and J by 4 bases, leaving 13 bases between them. The CDR3 is made up of 15 amino acids. The DNA for the CDR3 is TGCGCCAGCAGCTTGGTTCAGGCTAACCTCTATGGCTACACCTTC. Translating it yields CASSLVQANLYGYTF.

V usage is TRBV27 and J usage is TRBJ2-3, with D perhaps TRBD2 (5 bases). Trimming removed 5 bases at V and 5 bases at J, with 14 bases between. The CDR3 extends over 14 amino acids. The germline V gene has CDR1 MNHEY and CDR2 SMNVEV (reference sequence). CDR3 in DNA: TGTGCCAGCAGTACTCTAGCCAGAGGAGATACGCAGTATTTT. This encodes CASSTLARGDTQYF.

This clone was found once. The chain combines TRBV4-3 with TRBJ2-3, with D maybe TRBD2 (6 bases). The CDR3 totals 14 residues. Trimming pared 3 bases from V and 4 bases from J, leaving 11 bases between. CDR1 is LGHNA, CDR2 YSLEER, per germline. The CDR3 protein is CASSHTGTPDTQYF. CDR3 coding DNA: TGCGCCAGCAGCCACACCGGGACTCCAGATACGCAGTATTTT.

The chain links TRBV6-5 to TRBJ2-7; a possible D gene is TRBD1 (6 bases). V lost 5 bases and J 5 bases, leaving 10 bases between the germline ends. There are 12 residues in the CDR3. The germline CDR1 and CDR2 sequences are MNHEY and SVGAGI. CDR3 residues: CASSPDRHEQYF. The CDR3 coding sequence is TGTGCCAGCAGTCCTGACAGGCACGAGCAGTACTTC.

The chain is built from TRBV4-1 and TRBJ1-2, with 8 bases matching TRBD1. The CDR3 covers 17 residues. The germline V gene encodes CDR1 MGHRA and CDR2 YSYEKL. V was clipped by 0 bases and J by 4 bases; unmatched bases: 10. DNA for the CDR3: TGCGCCAGCAGCCAAGATATGTGGACAGGGCCTTTCTATGGCTACACCTTC. Translating gives CASSQDMWTGPFYGYTF.

This clone was detected only a few times. The gene calls are TRBV4-1 and TRBJ2-7; 9 nucleotides agree with TRBD1. V lost 4 bases to trimming and J lost 5 bases; unmatched junction nucleotides: 12. Germline assignment: CDR1 MGHRA and CDR2 YSYEKL. CDR3 length: 16 amino acids. The CDR3: CASSPTPGQGVHEQYF. CDR3 in DNA: TGCGCCAGCAGCCCGACCCCGGGACAGGGTGTCCACGAGCAGTACTTC.

The rearrangement joins TRBV6-6 to TRBJ2-5; tentative D call: TRBD2 (5 bases). In germline, CDR1 is MNHNY, CDR2 SVGAGI (reference sequence). The CDR3 sequence is 13 residues long. Trimming left V 6 bases short and J 4 bases short, with 12 bases between. The CDR3 nucleotides are TGTGCCAGCAGGCACCGGGGTGGAGAGACCCAGTACTTC. Its protein is CASRHRGGETQYF.

The rearrangement uses TRBV4-3 and TRBJ2-1, with a tentative D call TRBD1 (6 bases). V lost 0 bases, J lost 6 bases, and 18 bases lay in between. Germline lookup yields CDR1 LGHNA and CDR2 YSLEER. The CDR3 has 17 residues. The CDR3 region is CASSQDYRGGKSNEQFF. Here the CDR3 DNA reads TGCGCCAGCAGCCAAGATTATAGAGGGGGTAAATCCAATGAGCAGTTCTTC.

V gene TRBV6-5 combines with J gene TRBJ2-5; D gene unclear. Germline CDR1 is MNHEY and CDR2 is SVGAGI. The CDR3 covers 13 residues. Trimming stripped 4 bases from V and 5 bases from J, with 11 bases between. The CDR3 loop is CASSWISRETQYF. In DNA, the CDR3 is TGTGCCAGCAGTTGGATTAGCCGGGAGACCCAGTACTTC.

The chain joins TRBV5-4 to TRBJ2-2; maybe TRBD2 (6 bases). Germline V CDR1 and CDR2: SGHNT, YYREEE (reference sequence). The CDR3 contains 16 residues. V gave up 0 bases and J gave up 0 bases, with 9 bases separating them. CDR3 amino acids: CASSLDPGANTGELFF. In DNA, the CDR3 is TGTGCCAGCAGCTTGGACCCGGGGGCGAACACCGGGGAGCTGTTTTTT.

CDR3: CASSLTAGYDTDTQYF. CDR3 in DNA: TGTGCCAGCAGTTTAACCGCCGGGTACGACACAGATACGCAGTATTTT. The chain joins TRBV27 to TRBJ2-3, with no clear D. CDR1 is MNHEY, CDR2 SMNVEV, per germline (reference sequence). V lost 2 bases and J 2 bases, leaving 14 bases between the germline ends. CDR3 size: 16 residues.

J is TRBJ1-5 and V is TRBV5-4; D gene unclear. Germline CDR1 is SGHNT and CDR2 is YYREEE (reference sequence). V was pared by 4 bases and J by 4 bases, with 15 bases between. The CDR3 covers 15 residues. The CDR3 DNA reads as TGTGCCAGCAGCCCCACGTCTGGAGCTAATCAGCCCCAGCATTTT. Translated: CASSPTSGANQPQHF.

The rearrangement uses TRBV6-5 and TRBJ2-1; 7 bases are shared with TRBD2. The CDR3 contains 11 residues. The germline gives CDR1 MNHEY, CDR2 SVGAGI. The trim removed 5 bases at V and 10 bases at J, leaving 2 bases unmatched. The CDR3 spells CASSPGGEQFF. CDR3 nucleotides: TGTGCCAGCAGTCCCGGGGGGGAGCAGTTCTTC.

The chain is built from TRBV19 and TRBJ2-7; a weak D match, TRBD1 (5 bases). Germline CDR1 LNHDA, CDR2 SQIVND (reference sequence). V was cut by 2 bases and J by 0 bases, with 11 bases left in between. The CDR3 length is 15 residues. This CDR3 reads CASSIWSGNSYEQYF. For the CDR3, the DNA is TGTGCCAGTAGTATATGGTCAGGGAACTCCTACGAGCAGTACTTC.

This clone has just one count. The V call is TRBV9, the J call TRBJ2-2; D is unresolved. Germline assignment: CDR1 SGDLS and CDR2 YYNGEE. Between the trimmed V and J ends, which lost 4 bases and 0 bases, there was a span of 16 bases. This CDR3 has 17 amino acids. The CDR3 sequence: CASSPDRWAANTGELFF. For the CDR3, the DNA is TGTGCCAGCAGCCCCGATCGATGGGCTGCGAACACCGGGGAGCTGTTTTTT. Full variable domain (remainder filled in from reference TRBV9 and TRBJ2-2): DSGVTQTPKHLITATGQRVTLRCSPRSGDLSVYWYQQSLDQGLQFLIQYYNGEERAKGNILERFSAQQFPDLHSELNLSSLELGDSALYFCASSPDRWAANTGELFFGEGSRLTVL.

This chain connects TRBV11-2 to TRBJ1-2; 11 bases agree with TRBD1. V trimming: 5 bases; J trimming: 3 bases; junction bases outside the gene matches: 8. CDR3 size: 16 residues. Germline V gives CDR1 SGHAT, CDR2 FQNNGV. The chain's CDR3 is CASSPFGTGGDYGYTF. The CDR3 coding sequence is TGTGCCAGCAGCCCATTTGGGACAGGGGGGGACTATGGCTACACCTTC.

This chain connects TRBV10-3 to TRBJ1-5, with TRBD1 as a possible D gene (5 bases). Germline loops: CDR1 ENHRY, CDR2 SYGVKD. V was cut by 4 bases and J by 1 base, with 14 bases left in between. This CDR3 has 16 amino acids. The CDR3 sequence is CAISGGDGNSNQPQHF. The CDR3 DNA reads TGTGCCATCAGTGGGGGGGACGGGAACAGCAATCAGCCCCAGCATTTT.

The V call is TRBV6-5, the J call TRBJ2-3; perhaps TRBD1 as D (6 bases). This CDR3 has 15 amino acids. In germline, CDR1 is MNHEY, CDR2 SVGAGI. The V gene lost 2 bases and the J gene lost 0 bases, with 9 bases spanning the gap. CDR3 protein: CASSYGTTSTDTQYF. Written as DNA, the CDR3 is TGTGCCAGCAGTTACGGGACAACTAGCACAGATACGCAGTATTTT.